This T cell receptor beta chain was recorded in a study of cytotoxic CD8 clonotypes in ibrutinib-treated CLL. Here immunoSEQ multiplex PCR was the method, and the copy in TCRdb shows in-frame clones only, minus some. The sample contains 52,000 or so clones, 83% of which appear only once. The V end lost 6 bases, the J end lost 0 bases, and 12 bases lay between the germline ends. The CDR3 is made up of 15 amino acids. Germline values: CDR1 MNHNS, CDR2 SASEGT. The receptor comes from a human donor with chronic lymphocytic leukemia. The chain joins TRBV6-1 to TRBJ1-3; D remains ambiguous. Sequenced material: PBMCs, taken after 24 months of ibrutinib treatment. The CDR3 DNA sequence: TGTGCCAGCAGAGAAAACAGATTCTCTGGAAACACCATATATTTT. This codes for CASRENRFSGNTIYF.